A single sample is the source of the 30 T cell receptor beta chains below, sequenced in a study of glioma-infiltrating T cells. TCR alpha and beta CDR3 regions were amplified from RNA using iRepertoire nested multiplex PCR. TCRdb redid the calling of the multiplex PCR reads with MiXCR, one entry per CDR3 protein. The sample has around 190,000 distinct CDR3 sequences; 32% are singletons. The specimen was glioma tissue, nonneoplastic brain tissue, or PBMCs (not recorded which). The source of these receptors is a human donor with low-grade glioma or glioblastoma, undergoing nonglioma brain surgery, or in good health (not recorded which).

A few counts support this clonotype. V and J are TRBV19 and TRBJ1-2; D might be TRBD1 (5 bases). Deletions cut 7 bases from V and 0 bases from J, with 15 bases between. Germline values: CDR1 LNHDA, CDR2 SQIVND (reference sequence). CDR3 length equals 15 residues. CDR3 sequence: CASTLGRGTNYGYTF. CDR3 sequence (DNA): TGTGCCAGTACTCTCGGCCGGGGGACTAACTATGGCTACACCTTC.

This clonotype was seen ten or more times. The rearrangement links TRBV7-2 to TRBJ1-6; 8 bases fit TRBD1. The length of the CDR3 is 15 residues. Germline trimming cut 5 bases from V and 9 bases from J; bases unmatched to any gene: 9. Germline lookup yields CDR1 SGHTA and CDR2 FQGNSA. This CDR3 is CASSLSTGASSPLHF. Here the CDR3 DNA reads TGTGCCAGCAGCCTATCGACAGGGGCGTCTTCACCCCTCCACTTT.

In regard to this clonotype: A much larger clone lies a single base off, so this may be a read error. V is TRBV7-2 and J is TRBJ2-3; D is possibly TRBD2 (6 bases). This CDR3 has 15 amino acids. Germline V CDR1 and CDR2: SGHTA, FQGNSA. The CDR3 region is CASSLQTRETDAQYF. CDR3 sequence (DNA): TGTGCCAGCAGCTTACAGACTAGAGAGACAGATGCGCAGTATTTT.

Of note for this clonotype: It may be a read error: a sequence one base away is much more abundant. CDR3 sequence reads: CASNPGTVSTNEKLFF. The DNA for the CDR3 is TGTGCCAGCAACCCCGGGACAGTGTCAACTAATGAAAAACTGTTTTTT. The chain recombines TRBV7-2 with TRBJ1-4; TRBD1 aligns across 7 bases. In germline, CDR1 is SGHTA, CDR2 FQGNSA. V dropped 7 bases and J dropped 0; count of bases not matched to a gene: 8. CDR3 length: 16 amino acids.

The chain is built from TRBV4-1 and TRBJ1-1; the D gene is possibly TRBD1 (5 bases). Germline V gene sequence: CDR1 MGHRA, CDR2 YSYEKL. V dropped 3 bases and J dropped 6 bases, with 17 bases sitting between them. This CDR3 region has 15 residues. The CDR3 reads CASSQKDIFNAEAFF. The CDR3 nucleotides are TGCGCCAGCAGCCAGAAGGACATCTTTAACGCTGAAGCTTTCTTT.

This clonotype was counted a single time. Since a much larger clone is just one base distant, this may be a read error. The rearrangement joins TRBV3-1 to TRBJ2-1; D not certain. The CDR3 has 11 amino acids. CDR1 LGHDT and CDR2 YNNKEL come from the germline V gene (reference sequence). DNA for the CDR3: TGTACCAGCAGCCAAGTGGGTGTGCAGTTCTTC. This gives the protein CTSSQVGVQFF.

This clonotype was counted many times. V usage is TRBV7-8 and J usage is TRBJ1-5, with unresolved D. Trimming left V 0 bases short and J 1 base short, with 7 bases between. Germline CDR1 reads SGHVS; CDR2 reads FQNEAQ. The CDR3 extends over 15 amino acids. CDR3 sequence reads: CASSLARLSNQPQHF. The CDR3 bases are TGTGCCAGCAGCTTAGCGCGGCTGAGCAATCAGCCCCAGCATTTT.

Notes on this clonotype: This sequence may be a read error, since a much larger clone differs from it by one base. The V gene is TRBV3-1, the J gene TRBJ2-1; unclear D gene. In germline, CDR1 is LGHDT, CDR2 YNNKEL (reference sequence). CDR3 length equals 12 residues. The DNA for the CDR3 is TGTCCCAGCAGCCAAGAATCGTATGAGCAGTTCTTC. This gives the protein CPSSQESYEQFF.

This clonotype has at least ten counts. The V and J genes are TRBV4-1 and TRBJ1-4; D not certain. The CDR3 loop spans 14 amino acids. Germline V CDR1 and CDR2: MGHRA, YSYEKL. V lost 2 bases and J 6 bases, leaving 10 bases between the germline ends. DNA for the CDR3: TGCGCCAGCAGCCAATACGGTTTGGATGAAAAACTGTTTTTT. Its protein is CASSQYGLDEKLFF.

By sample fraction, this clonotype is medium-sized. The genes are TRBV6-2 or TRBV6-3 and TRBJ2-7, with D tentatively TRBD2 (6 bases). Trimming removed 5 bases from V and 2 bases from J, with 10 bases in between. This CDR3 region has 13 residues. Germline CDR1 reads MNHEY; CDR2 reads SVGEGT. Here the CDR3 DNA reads TGTGCCAGCAGTCCGGGGGAGCCCTACGAGCAGTACTTC. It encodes CASSPGEPYEQYF.

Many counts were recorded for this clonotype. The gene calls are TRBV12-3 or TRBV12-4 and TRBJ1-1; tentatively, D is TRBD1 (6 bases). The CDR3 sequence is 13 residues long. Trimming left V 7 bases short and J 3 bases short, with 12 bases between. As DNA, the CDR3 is TGTGCCAGCAAGACCCAGGGGTACACTGAAGCTTTCTTT. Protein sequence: CASKTQGYTEAFF.

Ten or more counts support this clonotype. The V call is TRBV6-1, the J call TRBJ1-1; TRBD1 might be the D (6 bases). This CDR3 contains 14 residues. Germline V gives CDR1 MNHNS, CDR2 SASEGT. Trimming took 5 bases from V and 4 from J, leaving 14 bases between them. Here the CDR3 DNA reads TGTGCCAGCAGTCAAGGGGGGACGGGCACTGAAGCTTTCTTT. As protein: CASSQGGTGTEAFF.

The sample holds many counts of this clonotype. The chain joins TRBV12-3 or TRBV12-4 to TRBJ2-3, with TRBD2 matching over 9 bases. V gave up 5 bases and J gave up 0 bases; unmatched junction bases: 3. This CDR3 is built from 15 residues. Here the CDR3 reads CASSRLAVSTDTQYF. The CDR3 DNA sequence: TGTGCCAGCAGTCGACTAGCGGTGAGCACAGATACGCAGTATTTT.

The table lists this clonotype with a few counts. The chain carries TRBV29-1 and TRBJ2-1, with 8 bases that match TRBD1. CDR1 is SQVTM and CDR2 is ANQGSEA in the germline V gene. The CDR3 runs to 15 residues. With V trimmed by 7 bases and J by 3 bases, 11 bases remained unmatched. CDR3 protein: CSAVPGTGNYNEQFF. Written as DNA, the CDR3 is TGCAGCGCAGTACCCGGGACAGGCAACTACAATGAGCAGTTCTTC.

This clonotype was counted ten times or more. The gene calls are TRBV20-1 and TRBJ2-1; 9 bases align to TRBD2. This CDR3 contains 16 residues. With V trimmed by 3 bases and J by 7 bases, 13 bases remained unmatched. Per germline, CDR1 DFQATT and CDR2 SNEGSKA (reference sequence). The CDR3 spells CSASPIAGGPGNEQFF. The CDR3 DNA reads TGCAGTGCTAGTCCGATTGCGGGAGGGCCTGGGAATGAGCAGTTCTTC.

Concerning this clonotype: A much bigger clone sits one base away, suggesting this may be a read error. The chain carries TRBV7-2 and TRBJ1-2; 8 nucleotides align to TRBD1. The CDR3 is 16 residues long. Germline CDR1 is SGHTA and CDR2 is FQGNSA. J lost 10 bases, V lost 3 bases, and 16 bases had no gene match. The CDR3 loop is CASSLGGQGAKRVYTF. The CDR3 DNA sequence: TGTGCCAGCAGCTTGGGGGGGCAGGGGGCTAAGAGAGTCTACACCTTC.

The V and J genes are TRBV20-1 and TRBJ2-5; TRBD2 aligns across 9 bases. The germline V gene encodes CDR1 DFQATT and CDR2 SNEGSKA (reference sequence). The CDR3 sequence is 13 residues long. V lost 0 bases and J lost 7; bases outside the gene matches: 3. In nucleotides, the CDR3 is TGCAGTGCTAGAGACGGAGCGGGAGGGACCCAGTACTTC. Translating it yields CSARDGAGGTQYF.

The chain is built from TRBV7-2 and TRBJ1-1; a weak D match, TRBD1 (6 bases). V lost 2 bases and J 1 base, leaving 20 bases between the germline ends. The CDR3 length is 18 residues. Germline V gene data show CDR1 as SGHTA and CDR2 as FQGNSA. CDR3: CASSLRTRGGLRNTEAFF. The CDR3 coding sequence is TGTGCCAGCAGCTTACGAACTAGAGGGGGATTGAGGAACACTGAAGCTTTCTTT. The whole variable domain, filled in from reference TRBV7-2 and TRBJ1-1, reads GAGVSQSPSNKVTEKGKDVELRCDPISGHTALYWYRQSLGQGLEFLIYFQGNSAPDKSGLPSDRFSAERTGGSVSTLTIQRTQQEDSAVYLCASSLRTRGGLRNTEAFFGQGTRLTVV.

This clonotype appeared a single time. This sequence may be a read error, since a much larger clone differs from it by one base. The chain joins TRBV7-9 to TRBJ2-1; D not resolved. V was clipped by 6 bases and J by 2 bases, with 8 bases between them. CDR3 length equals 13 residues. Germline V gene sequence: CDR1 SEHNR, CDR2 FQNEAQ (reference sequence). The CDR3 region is CASSYGPYNEQFF. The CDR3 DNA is TGTGCCAGCAGTTATGGTCCCTACAATGAGCAGTTCTTC.

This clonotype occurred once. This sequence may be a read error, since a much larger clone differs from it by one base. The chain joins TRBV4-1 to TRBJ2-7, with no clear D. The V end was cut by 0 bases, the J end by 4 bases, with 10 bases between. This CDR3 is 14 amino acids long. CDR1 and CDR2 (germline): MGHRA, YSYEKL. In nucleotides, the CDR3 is TGCGCCAGCAGCCAAGATCTGAAGTGTTACGAGCAGTACTTC. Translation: CASSQDLKCYEQYF.

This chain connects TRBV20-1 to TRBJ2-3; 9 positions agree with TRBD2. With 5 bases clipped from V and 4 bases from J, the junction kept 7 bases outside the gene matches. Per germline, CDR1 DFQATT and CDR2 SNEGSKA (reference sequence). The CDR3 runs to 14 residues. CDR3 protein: CSAPGTSHPDTQYF. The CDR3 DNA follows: TGCAGTGCTCCCGGGACTAGCCACCCAGATACGCAGTATTTT.

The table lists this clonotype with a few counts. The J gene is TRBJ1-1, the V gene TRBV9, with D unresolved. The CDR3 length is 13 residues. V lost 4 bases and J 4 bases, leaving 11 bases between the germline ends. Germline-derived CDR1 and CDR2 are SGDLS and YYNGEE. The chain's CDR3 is CASSYQPLTEAFF. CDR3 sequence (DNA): TGTGCCAGCAGCTACCAGCCCCTCACTGAAGCTTTCTTT.

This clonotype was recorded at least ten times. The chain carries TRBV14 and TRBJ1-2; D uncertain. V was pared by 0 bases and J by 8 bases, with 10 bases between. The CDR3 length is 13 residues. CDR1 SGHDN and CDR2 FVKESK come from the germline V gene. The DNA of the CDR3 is TGTGCCAGCAGCCAAGAAAGACAATCGGGCTACACCTTC. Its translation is CASSQERQSGYTF.

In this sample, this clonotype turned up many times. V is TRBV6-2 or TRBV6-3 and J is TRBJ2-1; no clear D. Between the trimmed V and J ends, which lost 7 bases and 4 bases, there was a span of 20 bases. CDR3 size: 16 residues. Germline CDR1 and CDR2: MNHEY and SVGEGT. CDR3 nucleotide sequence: TGTGCCAGCATCCAATCACTCGAGCTAGGGTACAATGAGCAGTTCTTC. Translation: CASIQSLELGYNEQFF.

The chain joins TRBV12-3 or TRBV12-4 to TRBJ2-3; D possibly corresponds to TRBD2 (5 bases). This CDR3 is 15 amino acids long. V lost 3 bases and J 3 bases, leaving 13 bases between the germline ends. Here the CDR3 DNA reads TGTGCCAGCAGTTTTGTGGGAGTAAGTACAGATACGCAGTATTTT. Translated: CASSFVGVSTDTQYF.

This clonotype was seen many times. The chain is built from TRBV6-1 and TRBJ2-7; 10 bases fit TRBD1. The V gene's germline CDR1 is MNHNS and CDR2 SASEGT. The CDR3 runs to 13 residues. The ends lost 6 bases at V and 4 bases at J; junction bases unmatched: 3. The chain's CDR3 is CASRGQGTYEQYF. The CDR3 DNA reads TGTGCCAGCAGGGGACAGGGGACTTACGAGCAGTACTTC.

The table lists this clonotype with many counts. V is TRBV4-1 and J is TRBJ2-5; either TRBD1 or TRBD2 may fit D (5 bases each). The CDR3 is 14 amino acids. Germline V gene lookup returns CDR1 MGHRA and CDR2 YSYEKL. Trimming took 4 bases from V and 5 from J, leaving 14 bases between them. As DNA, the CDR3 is TGCGCCAGCAGCCCGACTGGGACCATGGAGACCCAGTACTTC. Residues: CASSPTGTMETQYF.

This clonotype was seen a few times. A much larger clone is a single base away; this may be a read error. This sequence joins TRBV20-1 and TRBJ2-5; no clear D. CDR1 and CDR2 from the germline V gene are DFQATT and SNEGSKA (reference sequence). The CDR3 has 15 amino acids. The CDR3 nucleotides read TGCAGTGCTAGTCAACCGGGCCCACCGGCAGAGGCCCAGTACTTC. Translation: CSASQPGPPAEAQYF.

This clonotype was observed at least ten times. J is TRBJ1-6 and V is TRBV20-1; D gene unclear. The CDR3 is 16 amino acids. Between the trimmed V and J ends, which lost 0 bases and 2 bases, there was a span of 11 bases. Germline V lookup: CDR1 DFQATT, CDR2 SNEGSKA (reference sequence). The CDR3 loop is CSARDVPSAYNSPLHF. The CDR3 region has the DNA TGCAGTGCTAGAGACGTCCCGTCGGCCTATAATTCACCCCTCCACTTT.

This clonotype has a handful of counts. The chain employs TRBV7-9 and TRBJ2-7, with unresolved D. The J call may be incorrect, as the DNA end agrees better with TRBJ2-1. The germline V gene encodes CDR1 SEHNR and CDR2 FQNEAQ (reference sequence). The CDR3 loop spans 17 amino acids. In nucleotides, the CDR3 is TGTGCCAGCAGCGACCATTTTTCCGGGTCTAACTCCTATGAGCAGTTCTTC. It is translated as CASSDHFSGSNSYEQFF.